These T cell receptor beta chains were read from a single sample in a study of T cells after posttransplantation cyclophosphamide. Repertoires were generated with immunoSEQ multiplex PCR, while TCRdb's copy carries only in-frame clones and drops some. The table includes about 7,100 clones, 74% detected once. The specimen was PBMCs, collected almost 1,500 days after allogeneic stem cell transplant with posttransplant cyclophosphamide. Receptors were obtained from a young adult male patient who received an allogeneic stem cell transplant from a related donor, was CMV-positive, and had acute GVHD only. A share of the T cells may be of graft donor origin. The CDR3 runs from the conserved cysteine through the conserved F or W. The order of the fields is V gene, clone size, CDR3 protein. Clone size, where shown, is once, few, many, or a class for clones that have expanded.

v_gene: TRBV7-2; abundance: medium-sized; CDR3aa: CASSINRGDGYTF
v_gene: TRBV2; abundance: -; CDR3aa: CASTGQGDQPQHF
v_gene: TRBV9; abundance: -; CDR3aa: CASSIQPGQGAPGTEAFF
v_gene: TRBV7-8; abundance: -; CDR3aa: CASSFRQSSYEQYF
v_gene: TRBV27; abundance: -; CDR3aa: CASSLKGGNYGYTF
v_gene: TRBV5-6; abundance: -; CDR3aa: CASSIQMNTEAFF
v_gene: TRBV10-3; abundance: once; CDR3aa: CAIRDRGDQPQHF
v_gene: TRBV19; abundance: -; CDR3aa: CASGSMGARDTQYF
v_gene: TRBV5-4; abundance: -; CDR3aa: CASSSKTGTGEQYF
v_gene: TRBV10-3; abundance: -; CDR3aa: CAISVGANSPLHF
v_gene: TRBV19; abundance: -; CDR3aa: CASSWDSLSYGYTF
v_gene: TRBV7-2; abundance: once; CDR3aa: CASSLASRNTGELFF
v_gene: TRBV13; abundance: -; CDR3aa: CASSLGGTDSNEQFF
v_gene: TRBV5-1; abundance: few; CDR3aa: CASSFSSYGYTF
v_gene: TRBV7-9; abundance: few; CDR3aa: CASSASGQTLFF
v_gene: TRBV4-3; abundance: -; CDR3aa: CASSQAPLGSGGSETQYF
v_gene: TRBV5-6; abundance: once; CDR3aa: CASSPYYGREVIEAFF
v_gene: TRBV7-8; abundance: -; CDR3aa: CASSDKSYGYTF
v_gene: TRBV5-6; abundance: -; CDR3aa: CASSFQGFYYGYTF
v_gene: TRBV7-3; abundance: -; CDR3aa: CASSLGQGNYGYTF
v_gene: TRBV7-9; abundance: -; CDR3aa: CASSLGVGTGNTEAFF
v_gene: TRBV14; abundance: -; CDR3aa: CASSRAGAHSYNEQFF
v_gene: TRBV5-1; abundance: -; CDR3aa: CASSGDVNEKLFF
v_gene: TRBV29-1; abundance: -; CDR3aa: CSVELGALGEQFF
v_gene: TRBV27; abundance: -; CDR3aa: CASSLLAGGIKETQYF
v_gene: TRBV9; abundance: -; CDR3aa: CASSVDSLVSRVTDTQYF
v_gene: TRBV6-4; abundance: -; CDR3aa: CASRTPTGTSTDTQYF
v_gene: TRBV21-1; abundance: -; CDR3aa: CASSKKGGMNTEAFF
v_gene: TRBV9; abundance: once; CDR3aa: CASSVEAGGNIQYF
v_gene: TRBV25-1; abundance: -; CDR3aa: CASSSNQGRDYEQYF
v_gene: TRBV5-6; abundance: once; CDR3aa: CASSSVPGQGYGYTF
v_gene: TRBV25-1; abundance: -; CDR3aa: CASSVTGDSPLHF
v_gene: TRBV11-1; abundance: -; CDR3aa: CASSLNGGTDTQYF